A single sample gave rise to the 21 T cell receptor beta chains below, sequenced in a study of cytotoxic CD8 clonotypes in ibrutinib-treated CLL. Using immunoSEQ multiplex PCR, the repertoire was profiled, and TCRdb retains in-frame clones only, with some absent. The sample records about 140,000 clones, about 84% being singletons. Here the sequenced sample was PBMCs, taken after 36 months of ibrutinib treatment. These receptors came from a human donor with chronic lymphocytic leukemia.

A word on this clone: A much more abundant neighbour one base away suggests this may be a read error. V is TRBV14 and J is TRBJ2-7; no firm D call. In germline, CDR1 is SGHDN, CDR2 FVKESK. Trimming removed 2 bases at V and 4 bases at J, with 3 bases between. The CDR3 totals 11 residues. The CDR3 loop is CASSQQYEQYF. The CDR3 nucleotides are TGTGCCAGCAGCCAACAGTACGAGCAGTACTTC.

The CDR3, as DNA: TGTGCCAGCAGCGGGAGGATGGTGAGGGGAAAACTGTTTTTT. Translation: CASSGRMVRGKLFF. The V and J genes are TRBV27 and TRBJ1-4; perhaps TRBD1 as D (5 bases). This CDR3 has 14 amino acids. Germline CDR1 reads MNHEY; CDR2 reads SMNVEV (reference sequence). V lost 6 bases and J 10 bases, leaving 18 bases between the germline ends.

V gene TRBV5-1 combines with J gene TRBJ2-1; the D gene could be TRBD1 or TRBD2 (5 bases each). Germline CDR1 is SGHRS and CDR2 is YFSETQ. Trimming pared 0 bases from V and 0 bases from J, leaving 10 bases between. The CDR3 runs to 16 residues. The CDR3 here is CASSLVPGSSYNEQFF. DNA of the CDR3: TGCGCCAGCAGCTTGGTTCCAGGGAGCTCCTACAATGAGCAGTTCTTC.

V usage is TRBV23-1 and J usage is TRBJ1-1, with D uncertain. TRBV23-1 is labeled an ORF, and its function is uncertain. V was cut by 8 bases and J by 4 bases, with 20 bases left in between. CDR3 length: 15 residues. The CDR3 DNA follows: TGCGCCAGCGATCATTCCTGCCATACCGGCACTGAAGCTTTCTTT. It specifies CASDHSCHTGTEAFF.

The chain combines TRBV6-4 with TRBJ2-5; D perhaps matches TRBD2 (6 bases). There are 13 residues in the CDR3. With 6 bases removed from V and 6 bases from J, the gap between germline ends came to 14 bases. The germline V gene has CDR1 MRHNA and CDR2 SNTAGT. This CDR3 reads CASSETGEKTQYF. In DNA form, the CDR3 reads TGTGCCAGCAGCGAGACGGGGGAAAAGACCCAGTACTTC.

The V gene is TRBV11-3, the J gene TRBJ2-1; possible D gene TRBD2, 6 bases. Germline lookup yields CDR1 SGHNT and CDR2 YENEEA. The CDR3 runs 13 residues. V shed 3 bases and J shed 4 bases, with 7 bases lying between them. This chain's CDR3 is CASSLGLYNEQFF. CDR3 DNA: TGTGCCAGCAGCTTGGGACTTTACAATGAGCAGTTCTTC.

This clone showed up just a few times. This sequence joins TRBV5-6 and TRBJ1-2; 7 bases map to TRBD1. J was trimmed by 0 bases and V by 4 bases; bases with no gene match: 12. This CDR3 comprises 17 residues. Germline V lookup: CDR1 SGHDT, CDR2 YYEEEE. The DNA for the CDR3 is TGTGCCAGCAGCATCAGGGGACAGCTCCCTCCTAACTATGGCTACACCTTC. It specifies CASSIRGQLPPNYGYTF.

This clone has only one observation. The chain links TRBV7-9 to TRBJ1-1, with 9 bases fitting TRBD1. The V gene end was trimmed by 3 bases and the J gene end by 5 bases; junction bases not matched to a gene: 10. CDR1 and CDR2 from the germline V gene are SEHNR and FQNEAQ (reference sequence). CDR3 length equals 16 residues. In DNA, the CDR3 is TGTGCCAGCAGCTTTAACCTGGGACAGGGATTTACTGAAGCTTTCTTT. This translates into CASSFNLGQGFTEAFF. Full variable domain (rest looked up from reference TRBV7-9 and TRBJ1-1): DTGVSQNPRHKITKRGQNVTFRCDPISEHNRLYWYRQTLGQGPEFLTYFQNEAQLEKSRLLSDRFSAERPKGSFSTLEIQRTEQGDSAMYLCASSFNLGQGFTEAFFGQGTRLTVV.

This clone showed up just once. V gene TRBV28 combines with J gene TRBJ2-1; TRBD2 is a possible D gene (5 bases). The CDR3 is made up of 15 amino acids. Trimming removed 3 bases at V and 1 base at J, with 10 bases between. Germline lookup yields CDR1 MDHEN and CDR2 SYDVKM. CDR3 residues: CASSLLAGSYNEQFF. DNA for the CDR3: TGTGCCAGCAGTTTGCTTGCGGGTTCCTACAATGAGCAGTTCTTC. The full variable domain, with the rest looked up from reference TRBV28 and TRBJ2-1, is DVKVTQSSRYLVKRTGEKVFLECVQDMDHENMFWYRQDPGLGLRLIYFSYDVKMKEKGDIPEGYSVSREKKERFSLILESASTNQTSMYLCASSLLAGSYNEQFFGPGTRLTVL.

The chain employs TRBV27 and TRBJ1-2; TRBD1 agrees at 10 bases. The trim removed 4 bases at V and 7 bases at J, leaving 9 bases unmatched. CDR1 and CDR2 (germline): MNHEY, SMNVEV (reference sequence). CDR3 length: 15 amino acids. The CDR3 DNA reads TGTGCCAGCAGTTATGGGGACAGGGGTCTTGTTGGCTACACCTTC. Translation: CASSYGDRGLVGYTF.

The V gene is TRBV5-4, the J gene TRBJ1-4; possible D gene TRBD1, 6 bases. Per germline, CDR1 SGHNT and CDR2 YYREEE (reference sequence). V was clipped by 4 bases and J by 7 bases, with 11 bases between them. The CDR3 runs 13 residues. CDR3 in amino acids: CASSRGTTEKLFF. CDR3 nucleotides: TGTGCCAGCAGCCGCGGGACAACTGAAAAACTGTTTTTT.

The genes are TRBV19 and TRBJ2-7; D may correspond to TRBD1 or TRBD2 (7 bases each). The CDR3 runs 15 residues. Between the trimmed V and J ends, which lost 2 bases and 2 bases, there was a span of 13 bases. Germline V lookup: CDR1 LNHDA, CDR2 SQIVND (reference sequence). The CDR3 reads CASSISGGAAYEQYF. CDR3 sequence (DNA): TGTGCCAGTAGTATATCAGGGGGGGCGGCCTACGAGCAGTACTTC.

The V and J genes are TRBV13 and TRBJ2-2; D possibly corresponds to TRBD1 (5 bases). The CDR3 contains 17 residues. The V end was cut by 6 bases, the J end by 7 bases, with 24 bases between. Germline values: CDR1 PRHDT, CDR2 FYEKMQ (reference sequence). The DNA of the CDR3 is TGTGCCAGCAGGAACGGAACCTTGAGACAGCCACGCGGGGAGCTGTTTTTT. Its translation is CASRNGTLRQPRGELFF. The full variable domain, rest sourced from reference TRBV13 and TRBJ2-2, is AAGVIQSPRHLIKEKRETATLKCYPIPRHDTVYWYQQGPGQDPQFLISFYEKMQSDKGSIPDRFSAQQFSDYHSELNMSSLELGDSALYFCASRNGTLRQPRGELFFGEGSRLTVL.

This chain uses TRBV5-1 with TRBJ2-1; 7 bases align to TRBD2. The CDR3 extends over 15 amino acids. Germline V lookup: CDR1 SGHRS, CDR2 YFSETQ. V shed 0 bases, J shed 1 base, and the junction held 1 base outside the gene matches. CDR3 residues: CASSLARESYNEQFF. CDR3 sequence (DNA): TGCGCCAGCAGCTTGGCGCGGGAGTCCTACAATGAGCAGTTCTTC. Together with reference TRBV5-1 and TRBJ2-1, the CDR3 gives the full variable domain: KAGVTQTPRYLIKTRGQQVTLSCSPISGHRSVSWYQQTPGQGLQFLFEYFSETQRNKGNFPGRFSGRQFSNSRSEMNVSTLELGDSALYLCASSLARESYNEQFFGPGTRLTVL.

The chain recombines TRBV2 with TRBJ1-5; D is undetermined. V dropped 6 bases and J dropped 7 bases, with 10 bases sitting between them. CDR1 is SNHLY, CDR2 FYNNEI, per germline. The CDR3 has 12 amino acids. CDR3 in amino acids: CASRYTGQPQHF. In DNA form, the CDR3 reads TGTGCCAGCAGGTACACGGGGCAGCCCCAGCATTTT.

This clone showed up just once. The gene calls are TRBV7-8 and TRBJ2-2; TRBD2 agrees at 8 bases. In germline, CDR1 is SGHVS, CDR2 FQNEAQ. The CDR3 sequence is 21 residues long. J lost 0 bases, V lost 3 bases, and 18 bases had no gene match. The CDR3 bases are TGTGCCAGCAGCTTGACTATCGGAGGCGGGGGGCCTTCCCCGAACACCGGGGAGCTGTTTTTT. Protein product: CASSLTIGGGGPSPNTGELFF. Looking up the rest from reference TRBV7-8 and TRBJ2-2 gives the full variable domain: GAGVSQSPRYKVAKRGQDVALRCDPISGHVSLFWYQQALGQGPEFLTYFQNEAQLDKSGLPSDRFFAERPEGSVSTLKIQRTQQEDSAVYLCASSLTIGGGGPSPNTGELFFGEGSRLTVL.

The chain employs TRBV10-3 and TRBJ1-2; D not resolved. The CDR3 extends over 12 amino acids. V dropped 6 bases and J dropped 2 bases, with 7 bases sitting between them. CDR1 is ENHRY and CDR2 is SYGVKD in the germline V gene. DNA for the CDR3: TGTGCCATCAGCGGACGGAACTATGGCTACACCTTC. Translation gives CAISGRNYGYTF.

The rearrangement uses TRBV5-6 and TRBJ2-3; D is ambiguous. The length of the CDR3 is 15 residues. V lost 1 base and J 1 base, leaving 10 bases between the germline ends. Germline lookup yields CDR1 SGHDT and CDR2 YYEEEE. The DNA of the CDR3 is TGTGCCAGCAGCTTGCCGCCTACCCGCACAGATACGCAGTATTTT. It is translated as CASSLPPTRTDTQYF.

The rearrangement uses TRBV6-5 and TRBJ1-1; D not resolved. The CDR3 length is 13 residues. V lost 4 bases to trimming and J lost 6 bases, with 12 bases between them. Germline V gene lookup returns CDR1 MNHEY and CDR2 SVGAGI. CDR3 sequence: CASSFRRAAEAFF. The CDR3 bases are TGTGCCAGCAGTTTTCGGCGGGCCGCTGAAGCTTTCTTT.

The chain recombines TRBV19 with TRBJ2-2; no definite D call. V lost 5 bases and J lost 6, with 13 bases in between. The CDR3 is 14 residues long. Germline loops: CDR1 LNHDA, CDR2 SQIVND (reference sequence). The CDR3 nucleotides read TGTGCCAGTAGTCGTCATCCGGCGGCCGGGGAGCTGTTTTTT. Its translation is CASSRHPAAGELFF.

The CDR3 sequence is CASSLGTVETQYF. Written as DNA, the CDR3 is TGTGCCAGCAGCTTAGGGACAGTAGAGACCCAGTACTTC. The chain couples TRBV7-6 to TRBJ2-5, with D maybe TRBD1 (6 bases). CDR3 length equals 13 residues. Germline V gene lookup returns CDR1 SGHVS and CDR2 FNYEAQ. V was shortened by 1 base and J by 4 bases, with 7 bases between the two germline ends.